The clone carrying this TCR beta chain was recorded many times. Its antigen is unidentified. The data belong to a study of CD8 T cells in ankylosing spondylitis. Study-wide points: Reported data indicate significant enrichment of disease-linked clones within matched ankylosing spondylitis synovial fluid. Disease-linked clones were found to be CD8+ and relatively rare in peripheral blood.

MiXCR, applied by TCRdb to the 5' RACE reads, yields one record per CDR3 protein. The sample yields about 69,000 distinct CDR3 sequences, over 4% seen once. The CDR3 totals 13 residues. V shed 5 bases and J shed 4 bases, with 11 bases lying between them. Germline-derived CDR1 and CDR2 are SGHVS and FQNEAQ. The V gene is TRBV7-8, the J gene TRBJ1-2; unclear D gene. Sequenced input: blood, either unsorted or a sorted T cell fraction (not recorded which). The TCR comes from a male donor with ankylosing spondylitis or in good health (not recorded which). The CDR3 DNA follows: TGTGCCAGCAGCCGCGACGGGATCTATGGCTACACCTTC. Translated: CASSRDGIYGYTF.